These 30 T cell receptor beta chains share one sample of origin, sequenced in a study of Ad26.COV2.S vaccination and SARS-CoV-2 variants. Treatment denoted: about 20 received Ad26.COV2.S at low or high dose, single or two shots; about 5 received placebo; per-sample allocation not given. Each sample was drawn 63 days after the first injection (of vaccine or placebo). Profiling relied on immunoSEQ multiplex PCR, and the TCRdb table lists in-frame clones only, not all of them. The sample has 350,000 to 500,000 clones; 70% to 90% are singletons. Here the sequenced sample was peripheral blood, taken in a trial of Ad26.COV2.S vaccine versus placebo. The receptor set was obtained from a person between 18 and 60 years old who received the Ad26.COV2.S COVID-19 vaccine or a placebo.

The V gene is TRBV19, the J gene TRBJ1-5; 7 bases are shared with TRBD1. The V and J ends lost 4 bases and 4 bases, in that order; junction bases with no gene match: 4. CDR1 and CDR2 (germline): LNHDA, SQIVND (reference sequence). The CDR3 length is 14 residues. The CDR3 DNA is TGTGCCAGTAGTAACCGGGACAGAAATCAGCCCCAGCATTTT. Translation gives CASSNRDRNQPQHF.

The CDR3 sequence is CASSVRGLNEKLFF. The CDR3 DNA reads TGTGCCAGCAGCGTCAGGGGGCTTAATGAAAAACTGTTTTTT. The rearrangement links TRBV5-6 to TRBJ1-4, with TRBD1 matching 8 bases. The J segment lost 4 bases and the V segment lost 4 bases, leaving 3 bases of the junction unmatched. This CDR3 comprises 14 residues. From germline, CDR1 is SGHDT and CDR2 YYEEEE. Based on the CDR3 plus reference TRBV5-6 and TRBJ1-4, the full variable domain is DAGVTQSPTHLIKTRGQQVTLRCSPKSGHDTVSWYQQALGQGPQFIFQYYEEEERQRGNFPDRFSGHQFPNYSSELNVNALLLGDSALYLCASSVRGLNEKLFFGSGTQLSVL.

This clone has more than one count but fewer than ten. This sequence joins TRBV10-3 and TRBJ1-6; TRBD1 might be the D (5 bases). CDR1 and CDR2 from the germline V gene are ENHRY and SYGVKD. Trimming removed 6 bases from V and 5 bases from J, with 11 bases in between. This CDR3 contains 14 residues. The CDR3 DNA is TGTGCCATCAGCTCGGGACTGGATAATTCACCCCTCCACTTT. Residues: CAISSGLDNSPLHF.

The gene calls are TRBV5-1 and TRBJ2-1; 14 bases are shared with TRBD2. The CDR3 spans 15 residues. Looked up from germline, CDR1 is SGHRS and CDR2 is YFSETQ. With V trimmed by 4 bases and J by 10 bases, 7 bases remained unmatched. CDR3 DNA: TGCGCCAGCAGCAAGACTAGCGGGGGGGCTGACGAGCAGTTCTTC. This gives the protein CASSKTSGGADEQFF.

This clone was counted a single time. The CDR3 coding sequence is TGTGCCTGGAGTATGTGGCGGGGGGCTTCAGATACGCAGTATTTT. Protein: CAWSMWRGASDTQYF. The chain uses TRBV30 and TRBJ2-3; 8 positions agree with TRBD2. V lost 2 bases and J lost 4; bases outside the gene matches: 8. Germline loops: CDR1 GTSNPN, CDR2 SVGIG (reference sequence). The CDR3 sequence is 15 residues long. Variable domain in full (rest from reference TRBV30 and TRBJ2-3): SQTIHQWPATLVQPVGSPLSLECTVEGTSNPNLYWYRQAAGRGLQLLFYSVGIGQISSEVPQNLSASRPQDRQFILSSKKLLLSDSGFYLCAWSMWRGASDTQYFGPGTRLTVL.

V usage is TRBV6-6 and J usage is TRBJ1-2, with 9 bases matching TRBD1. CDR1 MNHNY and CDR2 SVGAGI come from the germline V gene (reference sequence). V was clipped by 8 bases and J by 8 bases; unmatched bases: 9. The CDR3 extends over 13 amino acids. CDR3 in DNA: TGTGCCAGCTGGGAGGACAGGGGACTAGGCTACACCTTC. As protein: CASWEDRGLGYTF.

J is TRBJ2-7 and V is TRBV6-2 or TRBV6-3, with 9 bases lining up with TRBD1. Looked up from germline, CDR1 is MNHEY and CDR2 is SVGEGT. CDR3 length: 14 amino acids. The junction had 5 bases not matched to a gene; V was cut back by 4 bases and J by 4 bases. The CDR3 nucleotides are TGTGCCAGCAGTTCCCACAGGGGGCGGTACGAGCAGTACTTC. Protein: CASSSHRGRYEQYF.

There are a few counts of this clone. Other DNA variants within this sample encode the same CDR3. The CDR3 bases are TGTGCCAGCAGTTTTGACAGGGTAGATGGCTACACCTTC. It translates to CASSFDRVDGYTF. V usage is TRBV6-5 and J usage is TRBJ1-2; TRBD1 agrees at 7 bases. J was trimmed by 6 bases and V by 4 bases; bases with no gene match: 5. The CDR3 totals 13 residues. CDR1 MNHEY and CDR2 SVGAGI come from the germline V gene.

The chain combines TRBV30 with TRBJ2-7; D is unresolved. CDR1 is GTSNPN, CDR2 SVGIG, per germline (reference sequence). CDR3 size: 11 residues. V dropped 2 bases and J dropped 6 bases, with 8 bases sitting between them. The CDR3 reads CAWSLTAEQYF. For the CDR3, the DNA is TGTGCCTGGAGTCTCACAGCCGAGCAGTACTTC. The complete variable domain, with remaining parts taken from reference TRBV30 and TRBJ2-7, reads SQTIHQWPATLVQPVGSPLSLECTVEGTSNPNLYWYRQAAGRGLQLLFYSVGIGQISSEVPQNLSASRPQDRQFILSSKKLLLSDSGFYLCAWSLTAEQYFGPGTRLTVT.

This chain uses TRBV5-1 with TRBJ1-3, with TRBD1 as a possible D gene (5 bases). The germline CDR1 and CDR2 sequences are SGHRS and YFSETQ. The CDR3 is 15 amino acids. Trimming removed 4 bases from V and 0 bases from J, with 11 bases in between. The CDR3 DNA is TGCGCCAGCAGCCCGGGACGGTCCTCTGGAAACACCATATATTTT. It yields the protein CASSPGRSSGNTIYF.

The rearrangement links TRBV19 to TRBJ1-3; no firm D call. The CDR3 totals 12 residues. Germline-derived CDR1 and CDR2 are LNHDA and SQIVND (reference sequence). The V end was cut by 7 bases, the J end by 2 bases, with 6 bases between. CDR3 nucleotide sequence: TGTGCCAGTACCTGGACTGGAAACACCATATATTTT. Protein product: CASTWTGNTIYF.

This clone is a singleton in its sample. The rearrangement uses TRBV20-1 and TRBJ1-1; a weak D match, TRBD1 (5 bases). The CDR3 has 13 amino acids. V lost 6 bases, J lost 0 bases, and 11 bases lay in between. Germline CDR1 is DFQATT and CDR2 is SNEGSKA (reference sequence). In DNA, the CDR3 is TGCAGTGCCAGTTCAGGGTTGAACACTGAAGCTTTCTTT. Protein: CSASSGLNTEAFF.

The V gene is TRBV7-6, the J gene TRBJ2-7; D gene ambiguous. Trimming left V 5 bases short and J 5 bases short, with 7 bases between. CDR1 and CDR2 (germline): SGHVS, FNYEAQ. The CDR3 is 11 amino acids. CDR3 amino acids: CASSPQDEQYF. As DNA, the CDR3 is TGTGCCAGCAGCCCCCAGGACGAGCAGTACTTC.

This clone came up a few times. J is TRBJ1-1 and V is TRBV10-1; D not certain. Deletions cut 4 bases from V and 2 bases from J, with 8 bases between. The CDR3 totals 13 residues. CDR1 and CDR2 (germline): WNHNN, SYGVQD (reference sequence). For the CDR3, the DNA is TGCGCCAGCAGTGTAAGGCCAAACACTGAAGCTTTCTTT. The encoded protein is CASSVRPNTEAFF.

The sample holds one count of this clone. This chain links TRBV12-3 or TRBV12-4 with TRBJ2-2, with a tentative D call TRBD2 (6 bases). Between the trimmed V and J ends, which lost 7 bases and 4 bases, there was a span of 7 bases. CDR3 size: 12 residues. The DNA for the CDR3 is TGTGCCAGCAAGGAGGGCACCGGGGAGCTGTTTTTT. This encodes CASKEGTGELFF.

The V call is TRBV19, the J call TRBJ2-3; D not resolved. V lost 2 bases to trimming and J lost 4 bases, with 13 bases between them. CDR1 and CDR2 (germline): LNHDA, SQIVND (reference sequence). The CDR3 runs 15 residues. The CDR3 DNA is TGTGCCAGTAGTATACTCAGGAGCCGCGCAGATACGCAGTATTTT. Its protein product is CASSILRSRADTQYF.

This chain uses TRBV7-3 with TRBJ1-1, with D hard to call. Between the trimmed V and J ends, which lost 1 base and 2 bases, there was a span of 8 bases. The CDR3 is 14 residues long. CDR1 and CDR2 (germline): SGHTA, FQGTGA. In DNA, the CDR3 is TGTGCCAGCAGCTTAAATCCAGCTAACACTGAAGCTTTCTTT. Amino acid sequence: CASSLNPANTEAFF.

The CDR3 DNA is TGCAGCGTTGAAGAAGGTACAGGGGGCTCCTACGAGCAGTACTTC. Its translation is CSVEEGTGGSYEQYF. The chain recombines TRBV29-1 with TRBJ2-7, with TRBD1 matching over 8 bases. The CDR3 runs to 15 residues. Trimming at V came to 0 bases and at J to 0 bases, leaving 4 bases not matched to a gene. CDR1 is SQVTM and CDR2 is ANQGSEA in the germline V gene.

The chain links TRBV21-1 to TRBJ1-1. TRBV21-1 is a recognized pseudogene. The CDR3 totals 16 residues. CDR3 sequence reads: CASSNAGRDMNTEAFF. The CDR3 DNA reads TGTGCCAGCAGCAATGCAGGGAGGGACATGAACACTGAAGCTTTCTTT.

This chain uses TRBV2 with TRBJ1-1; D not resolved. V lost 4 bases to trimming and J lost 1 base, with 13 bases between them. The CDR3 has 15 residues. Germline CDR1 and CDR2: SNHLY and FYNNEI. The CDR3 spells CASSGRSGRNTEAFF. For the CDR3, the DNA is TGTGCCAGCAGTGGGAGATCCGGGAGGAACACTGAAGCTTTCTTT.

The chain couples TRBV4-2 to TRBJ2-7; D gene unclear. CDR1 is LGHNA, CDR2 YNFKEQ, per germline. The V end lost 1 base, the J end lost 3 bases, and 10 bases lay between the germline ends. The CDR3 runs 14 residues. CDR3 residues: CASSQGRSDYEQYF. In DNA form, the CDR3 reads TGTGCCAGCAGCCAAGGGCGCTCCGACTACGAGCAGTACTTC.

The rearrangement links TRBV7-3 to TRBJ1-1; D remains unclear. The V gene lost 5 bases and the J gene lost 3 bases, with 19 bases spanning the gap. The CDR3 spans 16 residues. Germline values: CDR1 SGHTA, CDR2 FQGTGA. This CDR3 reads CASSPHGPLGDTEAFF. CDR3 nucleotides: TGTGCCAGCAGCCCACACGGACCCCTGGGAGACACTGAAGCTTTCTTT.

The rearrangement links TRBV5-5 to TRBJ2-7; D perhaps matches TRBD1 (6 bases). This CDR3 has 13 amino acids. V lost 3 bases and J 2 bases, leaving 9 bases between the germline ends. Germline V gene data show CDR1 as SGHKS and CDR2 as YYEKEE (reference sequence). In nucleotides, the CDR3 is TGTGCCAGCAGCTGGGACACTACCTACGAGCAGTACTTC. Its protein is CASSWDTTYEQYF.

V is TRBV5-1 and J is TRBJ1-6; 10 bases fit TRBD1. From germline, CDR1 is SGHRS and CDR2 YFSETQ. Trimming removed 0 bases from V and 6 bases from J; junction bases left unmatched: 9. CDR3 length equals 18 residues. The CDR3 reads CASSLGDRGHGSNSPLHF. Written as DNA, the CDR3 is TGCGCCAGCAGCTTGGGTGACAGGGGGCACGGATCTAATTCACCCCTCCACTTT.

The chain couples TRBV4-1 to TRBJ2-7, with 7 nucleotides matching TRBD1. V shed 6 bases and J 0 bases; nucleotides not matched to a gene: 8. From germline, CDR1 is MGHRA and CDR2 YSYEKL. The CDR3 sequence is 15 residues long. The DNA for the CDR3 is TGCGCCAGCAGTCAGGCGTGGACAGGCTCCTACGAGCAGTACTTC. Protein product: CASSQAWTGSYEQYF.

The chain recombines TRBV20-1 with TRBJ1-4; D is uncertain. The CDR3 runs 12 residues. Trimming removed 6 bases from V and 4 bases from J, with 9 bases in between. CDR1 is DFQATT, CDR2 SNEGSKA, per germline (reference sequence). This CDR3 reads CSASELNEKLFF. The CDR3 coding sequence is TGCAGTGCCAGTGAACTTAATGAAAAACTGTTTTTT.

The chain joins TRBV19 to TRBJ1-5; D is possibly TRBD1 (6 bases). This CDR3 comprises 14 residues. V lost 4 bases and J lost 3, with 10 bases in between. Germline V gene lookup returns CDR1 LNHDA and CDR2 SQIVND (reference sequence). CDR3 in amino acids: CASSKQGSNQPQHF. CDR3 in DNA: TGTGCCAGTAGTAAACAGGGATCCAATCAGCCCCAGCATTTT.

The rearrangement links TRBV19 to TRBJ1-1, with 10 bases matching TRBD1. Trimming at V came to 3 bases and at J to 6 bases, leaving 4 bases not matched to a gene. The CDR3 runs to 14 residues. CDR1 is LNHDA, CDR2 SQIVND, per germline (reference sequence). The DNA for the CDR3 is TGTGCCAGTAGTATCGACAGGGGGCTGGCTGAAGCTTTCTTT. The encoded protein is CASSIDRGLAEAFF.

The CDR3 DNA follows: TGTGCCAGCAGCCCGAAGCGACTGGGCCAAGAGACCCAGTACTTC. Amino acid sequence: CASSPKRLGQETQYF. V and J are TRBV7-9 and TRBJ2-5; D is unclear. This CDR3 region has 15 residues. Germline V gene data show CDR1 as SEHNR and CDR2 as FQNEAQ (reference sequence). Between the trimmed V and J ends, which lost 5 bases and 1 base, there was a span of 14 bases.

The J gene is TRBJ2-7, the V gene TRBV30; 7 bases line up with TRBD1. In germline, CDR1 is GTSNPN, CDR2 SVGIG (reference sequence). The CDR3 is made up of 14 amino acids. J lost 7 bases, V lost 4 bases, and 13 bases had no gene match. CDR3 amino acids: CAWTFLGQAGEQYF. The CDR3 DNA follows: TGTGCCTGGACCTTTCTTGGACAGGCTGGAGAGCAGTACTTC.